These T cell receptor beta chains were read from a single sample in a study of graft-versus-host responses after intestinal transplantation. Using immunoSEQ multiplex PCR, the repertoire was profiled, and TCRdb retains in-frame clones only, with some absent. Here the sample spans 130,000 or so clones, 90% to 95% being singletons. Antigens of these TCRs are unknown. Sequenced here: unstimulated CD4+ T cells sorted from spleen or lymph node cells, sampled before intestinal transplant. The receptors derive from a human donor who received an intestinal transplant. Both conserved end residues are part of each CDR3. Fields, in order: V gene, D gene, J gene, CDR3 protein, CDR3 DNA. A D gene is named only where the DNA matches it firmly.

V gene: TRBV27
D gene: .
J gene: TRBJ1-2
CDR3 protein: CASVRGYTF
CDR3 DNA: TGTGCCAGCGTCCGTGGCTACACCTTC

V gene: TRBV21-1
D gene: .
J gene: TRBJ2-5
CDR3 protein: CASSFQGRPETQYF
CDR3 DNA: TGTGCCAGCAGCTTCCAGGGGCGGCCAGAGACCCAGTACTTC

V gene: TRBV6-5
D gene: TRBD1
J gene: TRBJ1-2
CDR3 protein: CASKRGQLDYGYTF
CDR3 DNA: TGTGCCAGCAAAAGGGGGCAATTGGACTATGGCTACACCTTC

V gene: TRBV7-7
D gene: .
J gene: TRBJ1-5
CDR3 protein: CASSQGPNQPQHF
CDR3 DNA: TGTGCCAGCAGTCAGGGCCCCAATCAGCCCCAGCATTTT

V gene: TRBV5-5
D gene: .
J gene: TRBJ1-1
CDR3 protein: CASSFEGTEAFF
CDR3 DNA: TGTGCCAGCAGCTTTGAGGGGACTGAAGCTTTCTTT

V gene: TRBV19
D gene: TRBD1
J gene: TRBJ1-2
CDR3 protein: CASSTHRGPGYGYTF
CDR3 DNA: TGTGCCAGTAGTACCCACAGGGGGCCTGGCTATGGCTACACCTTC

V gene: TRBV2
D gene: .
J gene: TRBJ1-5
CDR3 protein: CASSDSDSSYQPQHF
CDR3 DNA: TGTGCCAGCAGTGATAGTGACAGCTCTTATCAGCCCCAGCATTTT

V gene: TRBV5-6
D gene: .
J gene: TRBJ2-7
CDR3 protein: CASSLRGIGSDEQYF
CDR3 DNA: TGTGCCAGCAGCTTGAGGGGGATAGGGTCCGACGAGCAGTACTTC

V gene: TRBV5-1
D gene: .
J gene: TRBJ1-1
CDR3 protein: CASSAGGRTEAFF
CDR3 DNA: TGCGCCAGCAGCGCGGGTGGACGGACTGAAGCTTTCTTT

V gene: TRBV12-1
D gene: .
J gene: TRBJ2-7
CDR3 protein: CAGSSYEQYF
CDR3 DNA: TGTGCGGGGAGCTCCTACGAGCAGTACTTC

V gene: TRBV7-9
D gene: .
J gene: TRBJ1-2
CDR3 protein: CASSTAGEYGYTF
CDR3 DNA: TGTGCCAGCAGCACCGCAGGGGAGTATGGCTACACCTTC

V gene: TRBV2
D gene: .
J gene: TRBJ2-3
CDR3 protein: CASSKSTDTQYF
CDR3 DNA: TGTGCCAGCAGTAAATCCACAGATACGCAGTATTTT